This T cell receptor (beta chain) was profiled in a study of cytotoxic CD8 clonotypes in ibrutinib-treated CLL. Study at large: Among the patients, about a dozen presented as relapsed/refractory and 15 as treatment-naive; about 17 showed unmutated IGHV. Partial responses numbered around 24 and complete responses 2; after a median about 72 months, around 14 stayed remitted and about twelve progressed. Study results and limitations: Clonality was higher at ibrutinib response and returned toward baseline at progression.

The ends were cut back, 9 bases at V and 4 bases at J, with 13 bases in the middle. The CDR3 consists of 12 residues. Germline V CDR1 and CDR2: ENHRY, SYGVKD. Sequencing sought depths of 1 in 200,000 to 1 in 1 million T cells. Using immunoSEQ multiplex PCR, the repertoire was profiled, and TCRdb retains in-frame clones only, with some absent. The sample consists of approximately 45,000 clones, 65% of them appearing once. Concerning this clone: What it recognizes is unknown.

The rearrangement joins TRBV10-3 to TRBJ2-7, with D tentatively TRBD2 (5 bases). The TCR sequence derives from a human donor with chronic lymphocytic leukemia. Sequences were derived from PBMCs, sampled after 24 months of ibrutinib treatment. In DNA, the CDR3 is TGTGCCATGGGAGTAGGCGGGTACGAGCAGTACTTC. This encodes CAMGVGGYEQYF.